This T cell receptor beta chain derives from a study of CD8 T cells in Susac syndrome. TEMRA cells were FACS-enriched, with CD8+ and CD4+ T cells isolated negatively. A quantity of roughly 0.5 to 1 ug RNA underwent reverse transcription using random hexamers. Using its own MiXCR run on the immunoSEQ multiplex PCR reads, TCRdb lists one record per CDR3 protein. The table lists some 260,000 distinct CDR3 sequences, around 84% of them singletons. The CDR3 has 15 amino acids. Sequenced: CD8+ T cells from PBMCs. The receptor's source is a human donor with multiple sclerosis. This chain links TRBV21-1 with TRBJ1-2; the table's D call TRBD1 went unverified against the DNA. TRBV21-1 is a recognized pseudogene. DNA for the CDR3: TGTGCCAGCAGCAAGGGGGACAGGGGGCGTAAGGGCTACACCTTC. Protein product: CASSKGDRGRKGYTF.